Below, one T cell receptor beta chain is given with its context. The record originates from a study of T-cell reconstitution after alpha-beta-depleted transplantation in children. Unique molecular identifiers were incorporated during preparation of the TCRbeta library. TCRdb reprocessed the PCR reads with MiXCR, giving one entry per CDR3 protein. The data contain about 830,000 distinct CDR3 sequences, 15% to 20% of them seen just once; the ten biggest clones take up approximately 5%. J gave up 6 bases and V 6 bases, and 13 bases lay outside the gene matches. CDR3 length: 16 residues. CDR1 is MNHEY and CDR2 is SVGAGI in the germline V gene.

The rearrangement joins TRBV6-5 to TRBJ2-7; TRBD1 matches at 11 bases. The sequence was collected from a male patient aged 10 to 17 who had a stem cell transplant for acute lymphoblastic leukemia, so the T cells may come from the graft donor. This material consisted of PBMCs, mostly from graft donor cells, taken 360 days after TCRalphabeta/CD19-depleted stem cell transplant. Here the CDR3 reads CASRVTGGQGVGEQYF. CDR3 nucleotides: TGTGCCAGCAGAGTTACGGGGGGACAGGGGGTTGGCGAGCAGTACTTC.